This T cell receptor beta chain stems from a study of CD8 T cells in Susac syndrome. Germline CDR1 reads GTSNPN; CDR2 reads SVGIG (reference sequence). The CDR3 sequence is 13 residues long. Trimming cost V 0 bases and J 4 bases, with 7 bases left between them. This clonotype showed up just a few times. RNA in amounts of roughly 0.5 to 1 ug was reverse transcribed with random hexamers. One entry per CDR3 protein results from TCRdb running MiXCR on the immunoSEQ multiplex PCR reads. Of about 160,000 distinct CDR3 sequences in the sample, roughly 94% are singletons; the top ten hold approximately 0.082%.

The chain recombines TRBV30 with TRBJ1-5; D is ambiguous. Sequencing was done on a sample of CD4+ T cells from PBMCs. This TCR was sampled from a human donor in good health. CDR3 region: CAWSVSGNQPQHF. CDR3 coding DNA: TGTGCCTGGAGTGTATCGGGGAATCAGCCCCAGCATTTT.